This T cell receptor beta chain was sequenced for a study of immune heterogeneity within non-small cell lung tumors. Turning to the study itself: Of all tumors, several turned out to be squamous cell carcinomas, more than nine were non-squamous carcinomas and 1 was not otherwise specified.

The CDR3 has 13 amino acids. The V gene's germline CDR1 is SGHAT and CDR2 FQNNGV. Trimming stripped 5 bases from V and 6 bases from J, with 11 bases between. Using 32 V and 13 J primers, multiplex PCR amplified TCR beta CDR3. A single record per CDR3 protein comes from TCRdb applying MiXCR to the multiplex PCR reads. This table holds around 11,000 distinct CDR3 sequences, under 25% found once. Findings and caveats of the study: The study found identical dominant CDR3 beta clonotypes recurring across tumor sites within a patient, alongside site-unique high-frequency clones. Locally, T-cell clonality showed a moderate but significant correlation with tumor mutational burden measured at the same site (R about 0.3).

This clonotype has at least ten counts. Its antigen is not known. Samples each supplied about 610 ng of bulk tumor genomic DNA as template. In surgery, several biopsies were collected from each primary tumor at widely spaced sites. Enrolled patients presented with newly diagnosed, previously untreated non-small cell lung cancer and underwent curative surgery. Everyone who gave samples had just been diagnosed with non-small cell lung cancer and was having surgery with curative intent. The source of this sequence is a man aged 55 to 70 with non-small cell lung cancer. Specimen: lung tumor tissue. The rearrangement links TRBV11-2 to TRBJ2-1; D uncertain. CDR3 protein: CASSPPGTNEQFF. CDR3 DNA: TGTGCCAGCAGCCCGCCCGGAACCAATGAGCAGTTCTTC.